This TCR beta chain is drawn from a study of T cell repertoires in cytomegalovirus infection (dated by TCRdb to between 2018 and 2021). For the wider study: Donor HLA type was relevant to the analysis, as public TCR beta signatures indicated carriage of CMV infection together with the matching HLA type. Findings and caveats that apply to the study as a whole: In the ex vivo response, HLA-C-restricted CMV-specific TCR beta clonotypes were dominant, and in two of eight donors the single most frequent clonotype came from this HLA-C-restricted group. Carriers of CMV infection plus the relevant HLA type were discriminated by the cumulative frequency of public TCR beta family members in the study cohort and in an independent roughly 400-donor cohort.

These reads were obtained on an Illumina HiSeq 1500. TCRdb reran the public reads through fastp at Q25 and MiXCR, keeping productive beta chains. Rows with a matching CDR3 protein are joined into one entry that keeps the most common DNA and genes. The sample table contains around 450,000 distinct CDR3 sequences; only one count was recorded for 11% of them. The ten most abundant clones make up roughly a tenth of the sample. This clonotype was observed many times. Its antigen remains undetermined. Per-base qualities were not stored, and no clone one base away is much larger. Including cysteine and phenylalanine, the CDR3 has 15 amino acids. This entry keeps only the CDR3 DNA: 45 bases, framed from base 1. V drops 5 bases and J drops 0 bases, leaving 11 bases in between. CDR1 and CDR2 were assigned from the germline V gene as MDHEN and SYDVKM.

The rearranged segments are TRBV28 and TRBJ2-4; the D gene is perhaps TRBD1, from 6 matching bases. The specimen sequenced was PBMCs. This clonotype originated in a human donor in good health (CMV status not recorded). Some clones in this sample may be carry-over from other donors' samples. The CDR3 protein: CASSPGQLAKNIQYF. The DNA sequence is TGTGCCAGCAGTCCGGGACAACTAGCCAAAAACATTCAGTACTTC.